This T cell receptor delta chain was identified during a study of delta chain sequences of gamma delta T cells (TCRdb year 2017). This clone is identified as medium-sized (0.01 to 0.1%). Its antigen specificity is not known. Base-call qualities are not available, and no considerably larger clone is one nucleotide away. The method behind the library was 5' RACE. Sequencing was performed on an Illumina MiSeq. TCRdb called clones from the public reads with CATT, and repeated DNA sequences were later combined into one row. A total of more than 2,000 delta-chain clones appear in this sample, more than 4.5% of them only once. The ten largest clones represent about 50% of the sample. Including the terminal cysteine and phenylalanine, the CDR3 comprises 20 residues. The CDR3 DNA has 60 bases and is translated from base 1. V is clipped by 1 base and J by 0 bases, and the sequence between their germline boundaries is 26 bases long. According to the germline V gene, CDR1 reads GEAIGNYY and CDR2 reads EKD.

The sequencing sample was made of either unsorted cells or a sorted T cell fraction (not recorded which). This clonotype was obtained from a human donor in good health. The rearrangement combines TRDV2 with TRDJ1; the D gene assignment is ambiguous. The CDR3 is CACDTLRSYAEGSYTDKLIF. The base sequence is TGTGCCTGTGACACTCTTCGATCATATGCTGAGGGCTCTTACACCGATAAACTCATCTTT.